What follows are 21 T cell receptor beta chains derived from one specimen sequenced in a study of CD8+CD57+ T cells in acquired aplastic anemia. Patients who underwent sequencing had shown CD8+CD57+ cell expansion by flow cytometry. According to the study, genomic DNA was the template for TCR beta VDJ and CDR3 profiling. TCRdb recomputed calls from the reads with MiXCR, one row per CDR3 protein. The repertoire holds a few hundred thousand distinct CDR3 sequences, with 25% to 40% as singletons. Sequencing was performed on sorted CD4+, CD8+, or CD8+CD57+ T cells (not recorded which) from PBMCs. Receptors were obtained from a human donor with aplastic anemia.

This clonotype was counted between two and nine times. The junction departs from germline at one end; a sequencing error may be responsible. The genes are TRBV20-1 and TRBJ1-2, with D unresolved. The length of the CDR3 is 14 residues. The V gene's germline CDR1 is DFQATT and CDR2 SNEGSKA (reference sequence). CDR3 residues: CSAASRAANYGHTF. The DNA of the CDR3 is TGCAGTGCCGCCTCGCGGGCAGCTAACTATGGCCACACCTTC.

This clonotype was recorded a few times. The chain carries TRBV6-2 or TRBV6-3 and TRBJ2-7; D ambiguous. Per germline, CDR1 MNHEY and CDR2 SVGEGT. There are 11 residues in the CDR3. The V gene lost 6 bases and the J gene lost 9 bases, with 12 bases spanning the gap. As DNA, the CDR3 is TGTGCCAGCAGCCAGAAGACTGGGCAGTACTTC. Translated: CASSQKTGQYF.

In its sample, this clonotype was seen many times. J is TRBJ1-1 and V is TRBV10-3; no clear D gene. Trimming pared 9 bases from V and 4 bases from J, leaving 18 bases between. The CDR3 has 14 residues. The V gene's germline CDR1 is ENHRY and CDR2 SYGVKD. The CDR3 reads CAISFGEPGTEAFF. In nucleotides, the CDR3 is TGTGCCATTTCCTTCGGAGAGCCGGGCACTGAAGCTTTCTTT.

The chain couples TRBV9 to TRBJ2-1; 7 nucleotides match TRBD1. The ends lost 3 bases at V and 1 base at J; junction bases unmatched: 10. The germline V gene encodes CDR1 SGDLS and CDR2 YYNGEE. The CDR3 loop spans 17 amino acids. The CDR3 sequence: CASSALTGTYSYNEQFF. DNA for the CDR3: TGTGCCAGCAGCGCTTTGACAGGGACCTATTCCTACAATGAGCAGTTCTTC.

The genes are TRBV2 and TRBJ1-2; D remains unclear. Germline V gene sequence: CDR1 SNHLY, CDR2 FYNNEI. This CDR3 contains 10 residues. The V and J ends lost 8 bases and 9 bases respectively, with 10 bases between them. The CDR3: CASPRTSYTF. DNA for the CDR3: TGTGCCAGCCCCCGTACTAGCTACACCTTC.

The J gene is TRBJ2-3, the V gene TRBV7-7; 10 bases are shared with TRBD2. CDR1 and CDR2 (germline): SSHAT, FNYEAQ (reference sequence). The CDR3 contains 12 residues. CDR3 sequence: CPSGSPTDTQYF. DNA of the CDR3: TGTCCTAGCGGGAGTCCCACAGATACGCAGTATTTT.

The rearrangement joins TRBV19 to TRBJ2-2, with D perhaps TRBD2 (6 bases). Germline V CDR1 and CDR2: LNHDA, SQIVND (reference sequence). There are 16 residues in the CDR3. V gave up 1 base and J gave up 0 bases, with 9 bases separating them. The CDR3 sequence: CASSIGGGTNTGELFF. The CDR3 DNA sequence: TGTGCCAGTAGTATAGGGGGAGGCACGAACACCGGGGAGCTGTTTTTT. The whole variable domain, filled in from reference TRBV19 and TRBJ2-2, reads DGGITQSPKYLFRKEGQNVTLSCEQNLNHDAMYWYRQDPGQGLRLIYYSQIVNDFQKGDIAEGYSVSREKKESFPLTVTSAQKNPTAFYLCASSIGGGTNTGELFFGEGSRLTVL.

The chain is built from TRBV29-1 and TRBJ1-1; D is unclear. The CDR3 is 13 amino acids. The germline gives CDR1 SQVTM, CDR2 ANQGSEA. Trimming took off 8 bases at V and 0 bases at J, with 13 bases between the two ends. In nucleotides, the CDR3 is TGCAGCCCGTTGAGCGGTATGAACACTGAAGCTTTCTTT. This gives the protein CSPLSGMNTEAFF.

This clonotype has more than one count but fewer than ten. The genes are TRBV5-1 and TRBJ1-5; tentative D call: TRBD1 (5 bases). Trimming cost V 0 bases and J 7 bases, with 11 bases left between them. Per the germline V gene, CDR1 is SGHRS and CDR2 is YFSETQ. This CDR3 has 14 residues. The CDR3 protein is CASSLDGQGQPQHF. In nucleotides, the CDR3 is TGCGCCAGCAGCTTGGATGGACAAGGCCAGCCCCAGCATTTT. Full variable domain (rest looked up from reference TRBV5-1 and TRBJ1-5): KAGVTQTPRYLIKTRGQQVTLSCSPISGHRSVSWYQQTPGQGLQFLFEYFSETQRNKGNFPGRFSGRQFSNSRSEMNVSTLELGDSALYLCASSLDGQGQPQHFGDGTRLSIL.

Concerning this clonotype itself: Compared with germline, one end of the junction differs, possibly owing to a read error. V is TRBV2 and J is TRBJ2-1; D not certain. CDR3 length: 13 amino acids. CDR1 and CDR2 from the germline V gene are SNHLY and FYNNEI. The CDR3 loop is CASKTDSYNEQFF. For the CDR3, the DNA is TGTGCCAGCAAAACGGATTCCTACAATGAGCAGTTCTTT.

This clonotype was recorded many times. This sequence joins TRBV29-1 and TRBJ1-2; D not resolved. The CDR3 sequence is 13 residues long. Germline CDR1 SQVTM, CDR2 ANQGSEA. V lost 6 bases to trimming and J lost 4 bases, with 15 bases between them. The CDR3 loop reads CSVVREASYGYTF. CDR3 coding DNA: TGCAGCGTGGTGCGGGAGGCCTCCTATGGCTACACCTTC. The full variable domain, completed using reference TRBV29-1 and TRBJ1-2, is SAVISQKPSRDICQRGTSLTIQCQVDSQVTMMFWYRQQPGQSLTLIATANQGSEATYESGFVIDKFPISRPNLTFSTLTVSNMSPEDSSIYLCSVVREASYGYTFGSGTRLTVV.

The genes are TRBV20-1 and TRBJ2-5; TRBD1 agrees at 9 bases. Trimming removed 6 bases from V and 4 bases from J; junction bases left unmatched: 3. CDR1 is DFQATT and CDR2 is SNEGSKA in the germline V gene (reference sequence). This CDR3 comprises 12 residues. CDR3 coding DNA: TGCAGTGCAAAGGGACAGGGAGAGACCCAGTACTTC. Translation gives CSAKGQGETQYF.

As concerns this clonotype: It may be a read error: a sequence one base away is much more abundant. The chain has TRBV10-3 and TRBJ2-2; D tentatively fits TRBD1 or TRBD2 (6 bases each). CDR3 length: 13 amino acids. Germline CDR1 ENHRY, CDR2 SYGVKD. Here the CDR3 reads CAIGGTNTGGLFF. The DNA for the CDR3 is TGTGCCATCGGGGGCACGAACACCGGGGGGCTGTTTTTT.

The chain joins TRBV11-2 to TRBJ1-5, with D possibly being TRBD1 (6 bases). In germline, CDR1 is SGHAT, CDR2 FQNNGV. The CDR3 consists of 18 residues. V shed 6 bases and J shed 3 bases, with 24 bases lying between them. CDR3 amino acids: CASSPNQGLTALNQPQHF. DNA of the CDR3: TGTGCCAGCAGTCCAAATCAGGGGCTCACGGCCCTCAATCAGCCCCAGCATTTT.

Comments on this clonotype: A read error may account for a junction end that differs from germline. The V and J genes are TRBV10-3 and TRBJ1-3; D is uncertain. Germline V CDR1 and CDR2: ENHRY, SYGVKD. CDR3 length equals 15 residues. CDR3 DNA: TGTGCCACCTTTTCAGGATCTAAGACTGGAAACGCCATATATTTT. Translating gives CATFSGSKTGNAIYF.

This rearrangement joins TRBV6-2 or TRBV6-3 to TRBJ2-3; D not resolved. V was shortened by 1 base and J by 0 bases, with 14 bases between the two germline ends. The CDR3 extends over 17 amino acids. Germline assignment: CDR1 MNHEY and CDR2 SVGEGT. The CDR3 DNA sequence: TGTGCCAGCAGTTACTACCCGACGGTCCCTAGCACAGATACGCAGTATTTT. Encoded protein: CASSYYPTVPSTDTQYF.

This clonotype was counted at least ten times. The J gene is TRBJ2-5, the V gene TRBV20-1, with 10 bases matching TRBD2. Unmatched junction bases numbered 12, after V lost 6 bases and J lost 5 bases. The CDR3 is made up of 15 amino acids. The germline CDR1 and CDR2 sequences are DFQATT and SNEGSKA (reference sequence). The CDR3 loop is CSAQREGHRWETQYF. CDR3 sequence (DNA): TGCAGTGCCCAGCGGGAGGGCCACCGCTGGGAGACCCAGTACTTC.

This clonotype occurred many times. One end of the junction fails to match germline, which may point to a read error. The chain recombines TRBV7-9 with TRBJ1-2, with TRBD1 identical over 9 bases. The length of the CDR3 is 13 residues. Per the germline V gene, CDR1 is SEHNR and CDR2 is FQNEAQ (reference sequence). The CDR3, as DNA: TGTGCCAGCAGCTTCAGGGACAGGGCCCAGGGTCGTTTC. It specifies CASSFRDRAQGRF.

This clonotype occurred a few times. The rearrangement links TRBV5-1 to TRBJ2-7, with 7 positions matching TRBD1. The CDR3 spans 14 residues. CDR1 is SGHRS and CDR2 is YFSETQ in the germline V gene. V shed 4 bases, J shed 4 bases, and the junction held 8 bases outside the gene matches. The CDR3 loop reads CASSTGDRLYEQYF. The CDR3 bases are TGCGCCAGCAGCACCGGGGACAGACTATACGAGCAGTACTTC.

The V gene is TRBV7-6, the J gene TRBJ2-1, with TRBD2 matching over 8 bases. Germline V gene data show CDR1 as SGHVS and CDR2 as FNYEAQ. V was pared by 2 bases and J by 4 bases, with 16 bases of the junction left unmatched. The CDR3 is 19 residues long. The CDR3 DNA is TGTGCCAGCAGCTTAAATGTATCACTAGAGCGGGAGAGGTACAATGAGCAGTTCTTC. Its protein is CASSLNVSLERERYNEQFF.

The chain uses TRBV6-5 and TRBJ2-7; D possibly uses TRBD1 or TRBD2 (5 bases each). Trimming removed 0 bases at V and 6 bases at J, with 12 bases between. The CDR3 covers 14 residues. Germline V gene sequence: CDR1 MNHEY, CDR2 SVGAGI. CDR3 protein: CASSYSRGRIEQYF. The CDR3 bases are TGTGCCAGCAGTTACTCGAGGGGACGAATCGAGCAGTACTTC.